This T cell receptor (beta chain) emerged from a study of T cell repertoires in cytomegalovirus infection. Study-wide findings and caveats: Clonotype analysis showed dominance of the ex vivo response by HLA-C-restricted CMV-specific TCR beta clonotypes.

TCRdb called the reads again in MiXCR, with one record for every CDR3 protein. This sample yields about 830,000 distinct CDR3 sequences, of which 30% to 35% are seen a single time; 9.5% to 15% belongs to the top ten. Points on this clonotype: What it binds is unknown. This may be a read error: a much more frequent sequence differs by one nucleotide.

Germline V gene sequence: CDR1 SGHVS, CDR2 FQNEAQ. With V trimmed by 5 bases and J by 2 bases, 8 bases remained unmatched. This CDR3 comprises 17 residues. The sequence was obtained from a human donor in good health (CMV status not recorded). Some clones in this sample may be carry-over from other donors' samples. The chain links TRBV7-8 to TRBJ1-3, with 11 bases aligning to TRBD1. The starting material was cultured CD8+ T cells from PBMCs, obtained from culture after CMV antigen stimulation. The CDR3 is CASSIYGTGGTGNTIYF. CDR3 DNA: TGTGCCAGCAGCATATACGGGACAGGGGGGACTGGAAACACCATATATTTT.